This entry describes one T cell receptor beta chain. Its antigen remains unknown. The CDR3 is 16 amino acids. Trimming took off 4 bases at V and 0 bases at J, with 11 bases between the two ends. Germline assignment: CDR1 SGHRS and CDR2 YFSETQ. Unique molecular identifiers were attached to individual cDNA molecules within the library. Original processing notes: A per-sample median of roughly 91,000 TCRs was observed, with a range of about 23,224 to 700,000. TCRdb ran MiXCR on the reads and lists one entry per CDR3 protein. These V and J calls are TCRdb output, not the study's own analysis. Counted here are 95,000 to 150,000 distinct CDR3 sequences, around 8.5% occurring once; the ten biggest clones make up just over 1.4%. The sample originates from a study of human T cells and chemical hapten exposure. Study-level background: TCR yields per sample varied mostly from small pooled library volume differences. Study-wide results and caveats: No shift was seen in TCRs above 1 in 1000 frequency with DPC sensitization.

It was from unfractionated whole blood that total RNA was extracted. This TCR came from a human donor in good health. Some clones in this sample may be carry-over from other donors' samples. Sequenced material: whole blood. The rearrangement links TRBV5-1 to TRBJ2-6, with D possibly matching TRBD1 (5 bases). The CDR3 DNA is TGCGCCAGCAGCGTCCGACAGTTCTCTGGGGCCAACGTCCTGACTTTC. Translation gives CASSVRQFSGANVLTF.